The present T cell receptor (beta chain) was sequenced within a study of shared clonotypes between healthy human individuals. Study observations and caveats: In the sorted subsets, rarefaction showed sequencing was incomplete despite large depth.

V was clipped by 3 bases and J by 4 bases; unmatched bases: 5. The CDR3 has 15 amino acids. The germline CDR1 and CDR2 sequences are LGHNA and YSLEER. Naivety among CD8 cells was defined by CD45RO negativity and positive CCR7 selection, thereby excluding terminally differentiated effector memory CD45RA+ cells. Researchers divided each subset's genomic DNA evenly across several immunoSEQ plates. Original methodology: With immunoSEQ giving junction-only sequences and no quality scores, filtering differed. This table comes from immunoSEQ multiplex PCR, and its TCRdb copy is limited to in-frame clones, with some not included. The V and J calls and clone size were taken over from that table, and D and trimming were inferred from the DNA. There are a few million clones in the sample; about 94% occur only once, and about 1.6% lies in the top ten. Turning to this clone: What it binds is not known.

V gene TRBV4-3 combines with J gene TRBJ2-2; the match to TRBD2 covers 7 bases. This receptor was identified in a young man in good health. Some clones in this sample may be carry-over from other donors' samples. The sample consisted of naive CD8+ T cells from PBMCs. The CDR3 loop is CASSQGGTLTGELFF. The CDR3 nucleotides read TGCGCCAGCAGCCAGGGGGGGACTCTCACCGGGGAGCTGTTTTTT.